The TCR beta chain described here comes from a study of blood T cell repertoires in COVID-19. Whole-study context: T cells, B-cell-depleted T cells, or PBMCs provided the cDNA or gDNA that served as material.

The CDR3 loop spans 14 amino acids. Germline V gene lookup returns CDR1 ENHRY and CDR2 SYGVKD. V lost 6 bases, J lost 0 bases, and 9 bases lay in between. The age range of participants was about 18 to 89 years, with residence in approximately 25 US areas. In the original analysis: Cell counts per sample came from amplifying reference gene primers. Method: immunoSEQ multiplex PCR; TCRdb's copy keeps in-frame clones and lacks some. V and J calls and clone size are as listed in that table; D and trimming were resolved from the DNA. Among roughly 250,000 clones listed, around 85% were seen once. Sequencing was carried out using PBMCs or T cells enriched from blood (not recorded which). V usage is TRBV10-3 and J usage is TRBJ1-3, with a tentative D call TRBD1 (6 bases). The clonotype comes from a woman in her 40s with acute COVID-19. CDR3 sequence: CAIRTGPSGNTIYF. CDR3 bases: TGTGCCATCAGGACAGGCCCCTCTGGAAACACCATATATTTT.